The rows below give T cell receptor beta chains drawn from one sample of a study of OX40 agonist ivuxolimab in advanced cancers. Measured with immunoSEQ multiplex PCR; TCRdb has only the in-frame clones, and not every one. The sample has roughly 70,000 clones; 88% are singletons. The input for sequencing was CD4+ or CD8+ T cells sorted from blood, taken in a trial of the OX40 agonist ivuxolimab. The origin of the receptors is an adult with an advanced solid tumor such as melanoma, head and neck, liver or kidney cancer. Each CDR3 is given with its conserved first and last residue. A clone size is listed for some rows: how often the clone was seen (once, few, many), or a class if it is expanded.

cdr3_length: 15; v_call: TRBV5-1; j_call: TRBJ2-3; clone_size: .; cdr3_aa: CASSFGGQTTDTQYF
cdr3_length: 12; v_call: TRBV6-1; j_call: TRBJ2-3; clone_size: .; cdr3_aa: CASSESGYTQYF
cdr3_length: 16; v_call: TRBV19; j_call: TRBJ2-4; clone_size: .; cdr3_aa: CASSMDSGGPKNIQYF
cdr3_length: 15; v_call: TRBV6-4; j_call: TRBJ2-2; clone_size: .; cdr3_aa: CASSVLAGATGELFF
cdr3_length: 13; v_call: TRBV7-2; j_call: TRBJ1-1; clone_size: .; cdr3_aa: CASSLAGSGSAFF
cdr3_length: 15; v_call: TRBV11-2; j_call: TRBJ2-6; clone_size: .; cdr3_aa: CASSLGGTGANVLTF
cdr3_length: 16; v_call: TRBV7-9; j_call: TRBJ2-2; clone_size: .; cdr3_aa: CASSLSGRAKTGELFF
cdr3_length: 15; v_call: TRBV6-1; j_call: TRBJ1-4; clone_size: .; cdr3_aa: CASSRIVTEGEKLFF
cdr3_length: 15; v_call: TRBV27; j_call: TRBJ2-1; clone_size: .; cdr3_aa: CASSFMVQDGNEQFF
cdr3_length: 13; v_call: TRBV7-9; j_call: TRBJ1-1; clone_size: .; cdr3_aa: CASSSLGAAEAFF
cdr3_length: 14; v_call: TRBV5-4; j_call: TRBJ2-5; clone_size: .; cdr3_aa: CASSGGQYQETQYF
cdr3_length: 15; v_call: TRBV19; j_call: TRBJ1-2; clone_size: .; cdr3_aa: CASRGDREYFYGYTF
cdr3_length: 13; v_call: TRBV19; j_call: TRBJ2-7; clone_size: .; cdr3_aa: CASSRTGGNEQYF
cdr3_length: 16; v_call: TRBV11-1; j_call: TRBJ2-3; clone_size: .; cdr3_aa: CASSLRTGGLPDTQYF
cdr3_length: 19; v_call: TRBV5-1; j_call: TRBJ2-6; clone_size: .; cdr3_aa: CASSLAGTSGSMGANVLTF
cdr3_length: 15; v_call: TRBV11-2; j_call: TRBJ2-5; clone_size: .; cdr3_aa: CASSLVGGRIETQYF
cdr3_length: 17; v_call: TRBV9; j_call: TRBJ1-1; clone_size: few; cdr3_aa: CASSEQGALGTSTEAFF
cdr3_length: 16; v_call: TRBV5-1; j_call: TRBJ2-7; clone_size: .; cdr3_aa: CASRLGPRTESNEQYF
cdr3_length: 12; v_call: TRBV9; j_call: TRBJ2-2; clone_size: .; cdr3_aa: CASSVVTGELFF
cdr3_length: 16; v_call: TRBV7-6; j_call: TRBJ2-1; clone_size: .; cdr3_aa: CASSLIGTGFYNEQFF
cdr3_length: 15; v_call: TRBV5-1; j_call: TRBJ1-5; clone_size: .; cdr3_aa: CASSLDLSSNQPQHF
cdr3_length: 16; v_call: TRBV7-3; j_call: TRBJ2-6; clone_size: .; cdr3_aa: CASSLGGGSGANVLTF
cdr3_length: 14; v_call: TRBV5-4; j_call: TRBJ1-1; clone_size: .; cdr3_aa: CASSLEGLNTEAFF
cdr3_length: 15; v_call: TRBV28; j_call: TRBJ2-3; clone_size: .; cdr3_aa: CASSRGRVSTDTQYF
cdr3_length: 18; v_call: TRBV2; j_call: TRBJ2-1; clone_size: .; cdr3_aa: CASSSTSGRVPIYNEQFF
cdr3_length: 13; v_call: TRBV5-4; j_call: TRBJ2-5; clone_size: .; cdr3_aa: CASKPGGRETQYF
cdr3_length: 15; v_call: TRBV5-6; j_call: TRBJ1-1; clone_size: .; cdr3_aa: CASTRGGSLGTEAFF
cdr3_length: 14; v_call: TRBV28; j_call: TRBJ2-7; clone_size: few; cdr3_aa: CASKGYLVAGEQYF
cdr3_length: 15; v_call: TRBV6-5; j_call: TRBJ2-5; clone_size: once; cdr3_aa: CASSYSRVSQETQYF
cdr3_length: 13; v_call: TRBV18; j_call: TRBJ2-7; clone_size: .; cdr3_aa: CASSLGQSYEQYF
cdr3_length: 14; v_call: TRBV28; j_call: TRBJ1-3; clone_size: .; cdr3_aa: CASRSQVGGNTIYF
cdr3_length: 15; v_call: TRBV10-3; j_call: TRBJ2-7; clone_size: .; cdr3_aa: CAISEKGGATYEQYF
cdr3_length: 14; v_call: TRBV5-1; j_call: TRBJ1-1; clone_size: .; cdr3_aa: CASSSQGWDTEAFF
cdr3_length: 15; v_call: TRBV6-1; j_call: TRBJ2-1; clone_size: .; cdr3_aa: CASSEELAGAGEQFF
cdr3_length: 11; v_call: TRBV4-1; j_call: TRBJ2-7; clone_size: few; cdr3_aa: CASSQDLRGYF
cdr3_length: 14; v_call: TRBV7-9; j_call: TRBJ2-3; clone_size: once; cdr3_aa: CASSLGGKVDTQYF
cdr3_length: 14; v_call: TRBV9; j_call: TRBJ2-7; clone_size: .; cdr3_aa: CASSSLLAGAEQYF
cdr3_length: 13; v_call: TRBV28; j_call: TRBJ1-6; clone_size: .; cdr3_aa: CATSGFRNSPLHF
cdr3_length: 16; v_call: TRBV6-5; j_call: TRBJ2-7; clone_size: .; cdr3_aa: CASSYRPRQGRHEQYF
cdr3_length: 15; v_call: TRBV11-3; j_call: TRBJ1-1; clone_size: .; cdr3_aa: CASLQEDRANTEAFF
cdr3_length: 16; v_call: TRBV15; j_call: TRBJ2-2; clone_size: few; cdr3_aa: CATSRDGGSSHGELFF
cdr3_length: 14; v_call: TRBV30; j_call: TRBJ2-2; clone_size: once; cdr3_aa: CAWTGVVGTGELFF
cdr3_length: 14; v_call: TRBV29-1; j_call: TRBJ1-1; clone_size: .; cdr3_aa: CSVDLGGQGTEAFF
cdr3_length: 17; v_call: TRBV5-5; j_call: TRBJ2-2; clone_size: .; cdr3_aa: CASSPEGTVINTGELFF
cdr3_length: 15; v_call: TRBV18; j_call: TRBJ2-3; clone_size: .; cdr3_aa: CASSPTQSSTDTQYF
cdr3_length: 15; v_call: TRBV10-2; j_call: TRBJ2-2; clone_size: .; cdr3_aa: CASSESLGTSGELFF
cdr3_length: 15; v_call: TRBV7-9; j_call: TRBJ2-1; clone_size: once; cdr3_aa: CASSPPLRLGNEQFF
cdr3_length: 14; v_call: TRBV19; j_call: TRBJ1-1; clone_size: .; cdr3_aa: CASSIDRRGTEAFF
cdr3_length: 18; v_call: TRBV27; j_call: TRBJ1-2; clone_size: .; cdr3_aa: CASSLYWGGGQGFYGYTF
cdr3_length: 16; v_call: TRBV6-8; j_call: TRBJ2-3; clone_size: few; cdr3_aa: CASSYKLAGVMDTQYF
cdr3_length: 15; v_call: TRBV19; j_call: TRBJ1-1; clone_size: .; cdr3_aa: CASSIVKGMNTEAFF
cdr3_length: 14; v_call: TRBV18; j_call: TRBJ2-5; clone_size: .; cdr3_aa: CASSPGGGGETQYF
cdr3_length: 12; v_call: TRBV4-2; j_call: TRBJ2-3; clone_size: .; cdr3_aa: CASSQAGSTQYF